This section outlines one T cell receptor beta chain sequence together with its context. No antigen is known for it. Within the sample, other DNA sequences also encode this same CDR3. This specimen belongs to a study of shared clonotypes between healthy human individuals. Whole-study findings and limits: The study found lower generation probabilities in non-shared clonotypes than in those shared by all four donors. Clonotype sharing among donors was thought likely to change with sequencing depth.

CDR3 length: 16 amino acids. CDR1 and CDR2 from the germline V gene are SGHNT and YYREEE (reference sequence). Trimming took 3 bases from V and 1 from J; bases not matched to a gene: 2. Free of recent acute infections or vaccinations, the donors were healthy HIV-negative adults. Sequenced by immunoSEQ multiplex PCR; TCRdb stores in-frame clones only, minus some. This sample carries some 900,000 clones, 70% to 85% of them seen once, and the ten largest clones take approximately 1.5%. This rearrangement joins TRBV5-4 to TRBJ2-3; TRBD2 matches at 13 bases. This receptor was taken from a man aged 18-30 years in good health. Input material: memory CD4+ T cells sorted from blood. Indicated subset: CD45RA-negative fraction. The CDR3 sequence: CASSSGTSGGTDTQYF. The CDR3 coding sequence is TGTGCCAGCAGCTCTGGGACTAGCGGGGGCACAGATACGCAGTATTTT.